The subject of this entry is one T cell receptor (beta chain). The record originates from a study of blood T cell repertoires in COVID-19. Study-wide background: PBMCs, B-cell-depleted T cells, or T cells were the source of the cDNA or gDNA that made up the material.

In the original processing: Nucleated cell number was recorded as an estimate derived from reference gene primer amplification. TCRdb's copy holds only in-frame clones and misses some; the assay was immunoSEQ multiplex PCR. The V and J calls and clone size are taken from that table; D and trimming were inferred from the DNA. The sample records 270,000 or so clones, approximately 86% being singletons. The V gene's germline CDR1 is MNHEY and CDR2 SVGEGT. V was cut by 2 bases and J by 6 bases, with 2 bases left in between. The CDR3 has 11 amino acids. The V and J genes are TRBV6-2 or TRBV6-3 and TRBJ2-1; D unclear. What was sequenced was peripheral blood. This sequence was found in a man in his forties with active or convalescent COVID-19. The CDR3 bases are TGTGCCAGCAGTTACCTCAATGAGCAGTTCTTC. Its translation: CASSYLNEQFF.